This T cell receptor beta chain came from a study of STAT5B mutations in CD4+ large granular lymphocyte leukemia. The method was immunoSEQ multiplex PCR; TCRdb's version includes in-frame clones alone and lacks a portion of them. The table includes some 29,000 clones, around four fifths detected once. Germline CDR1 reads SGHTS; CDR2 reads YDEGEE. V lost 0 bases and J 1 base, leaving 13 bases between the germline ends. CDR3 length: 16 residues. Sequenced sample: CD4+ T cells from blood buffy coats. The genes are TRBV5-8 and TRBJ2-5; D might be TRBD1 or TRBD2, each matching 5 bases. This TCR was sampled from a human donor in good health. CDR3 in amino acids: CASSLGRGTSQETQYF. The CDR3 region has the DNA TGTGCCAGCAGCTTGGGCCGGGGCACGAGCCAAGAGACCCAGTACTTC. Full variable domain (missing parts from reference TRBV5-8 and TRBJ2-5): EAGVTQSPTHLIKTRGQQATLRCSPISGHTSVYWYQQALGLGLQFLLWYDEGEERNRGNFPPRFSGRQFPNYSSELNVNALELEDSALYLCASSLGRGTSQETQYFGPGTRLLVL.